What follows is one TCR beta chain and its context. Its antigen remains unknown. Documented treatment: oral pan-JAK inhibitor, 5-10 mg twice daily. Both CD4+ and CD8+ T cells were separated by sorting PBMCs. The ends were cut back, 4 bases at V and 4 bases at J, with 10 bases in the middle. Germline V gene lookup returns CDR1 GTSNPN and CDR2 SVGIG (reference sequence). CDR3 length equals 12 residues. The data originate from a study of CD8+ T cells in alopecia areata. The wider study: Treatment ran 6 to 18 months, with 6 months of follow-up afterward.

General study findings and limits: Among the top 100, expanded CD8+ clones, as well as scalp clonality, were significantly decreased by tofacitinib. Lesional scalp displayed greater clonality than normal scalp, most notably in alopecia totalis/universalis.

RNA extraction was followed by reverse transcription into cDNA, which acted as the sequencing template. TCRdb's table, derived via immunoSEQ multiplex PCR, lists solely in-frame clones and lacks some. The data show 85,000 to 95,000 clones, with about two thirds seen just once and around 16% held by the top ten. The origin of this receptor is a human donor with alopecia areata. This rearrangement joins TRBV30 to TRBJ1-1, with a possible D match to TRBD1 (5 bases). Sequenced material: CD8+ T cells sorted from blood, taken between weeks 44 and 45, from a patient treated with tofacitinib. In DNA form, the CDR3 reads TGTGCCTGGAACGGGGGAACCACTGAAGCTTTCTTT. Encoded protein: CAWNGGTTEAFF.